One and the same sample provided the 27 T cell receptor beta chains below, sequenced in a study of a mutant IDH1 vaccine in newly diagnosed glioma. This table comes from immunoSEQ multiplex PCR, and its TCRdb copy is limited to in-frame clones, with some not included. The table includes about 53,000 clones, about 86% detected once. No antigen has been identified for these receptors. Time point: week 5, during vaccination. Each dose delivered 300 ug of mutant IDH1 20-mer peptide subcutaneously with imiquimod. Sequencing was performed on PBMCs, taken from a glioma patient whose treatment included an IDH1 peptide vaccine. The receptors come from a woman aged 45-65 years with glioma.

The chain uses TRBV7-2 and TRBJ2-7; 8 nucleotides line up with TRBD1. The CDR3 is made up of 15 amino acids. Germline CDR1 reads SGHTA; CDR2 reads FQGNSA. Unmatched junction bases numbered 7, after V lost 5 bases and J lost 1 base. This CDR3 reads CASSLGTGLSYEQYF. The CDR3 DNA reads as TGTGCCAGCAGCCTCGGGACAGGTCTTTCCTACGAGCAGTACTTC.

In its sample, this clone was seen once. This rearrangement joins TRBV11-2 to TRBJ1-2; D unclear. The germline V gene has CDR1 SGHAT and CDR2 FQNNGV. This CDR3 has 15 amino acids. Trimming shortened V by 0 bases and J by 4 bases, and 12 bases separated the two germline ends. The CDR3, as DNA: TGTGCCAGCAGCTTAGAACCCTCGCGGCTCTATGGCTACACCTTC. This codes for CASSLEPSRLYGYTF. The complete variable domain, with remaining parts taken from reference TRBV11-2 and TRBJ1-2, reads EAGVAQSPRYKIIEKRQSVAFWCNPISGHATLYWYQQILGQGPKLLIQFQNNGVVDDSQLPKDRFSAERLKGVDSTLKIQPAKLEDSAVYLCASSLEPSRLYGYTFGSGTRLTVV.

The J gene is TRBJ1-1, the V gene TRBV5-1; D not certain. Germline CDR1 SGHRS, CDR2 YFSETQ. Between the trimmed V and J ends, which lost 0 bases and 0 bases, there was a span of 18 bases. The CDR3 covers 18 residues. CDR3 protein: CASSLAALTPKMNTEAFF. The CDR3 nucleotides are TGCGCCAGCAGCTTGGCCGCGTTAACACCCAAAATGAACACTGAAGCTTTCTTT.

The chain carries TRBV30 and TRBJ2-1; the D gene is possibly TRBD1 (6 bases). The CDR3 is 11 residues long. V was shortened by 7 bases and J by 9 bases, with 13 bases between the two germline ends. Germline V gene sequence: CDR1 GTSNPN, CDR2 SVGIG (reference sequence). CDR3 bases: TGTGCCTTCCAGGGGACCCCTGAGCAGTTCTTC. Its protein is CAFQGTPEQFF.

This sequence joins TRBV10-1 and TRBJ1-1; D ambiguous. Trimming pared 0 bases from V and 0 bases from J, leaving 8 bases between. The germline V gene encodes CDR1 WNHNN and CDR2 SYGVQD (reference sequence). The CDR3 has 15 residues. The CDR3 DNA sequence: TGCGCCAGCAGTGAGTCGCGCAGGATGAACACTGAAGCTTTCTTT. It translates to CASSESRRMNTEAFF.

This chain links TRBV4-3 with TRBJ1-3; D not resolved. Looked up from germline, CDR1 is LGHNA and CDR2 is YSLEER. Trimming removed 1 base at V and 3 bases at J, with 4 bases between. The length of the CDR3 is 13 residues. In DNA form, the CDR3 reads TGCGCCAGCAGCCAAGGGGTTGGAAACACCATATATTTT. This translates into CASSQGVGNTIYF.

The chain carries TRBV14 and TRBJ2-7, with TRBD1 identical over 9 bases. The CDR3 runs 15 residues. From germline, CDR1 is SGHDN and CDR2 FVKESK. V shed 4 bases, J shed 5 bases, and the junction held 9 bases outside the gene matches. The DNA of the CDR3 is TGTGCCAGCAGCCCCCGGACAGGGGCCCTCAACGAGCAGTACTTC. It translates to CASSPRTGALNEQYF.

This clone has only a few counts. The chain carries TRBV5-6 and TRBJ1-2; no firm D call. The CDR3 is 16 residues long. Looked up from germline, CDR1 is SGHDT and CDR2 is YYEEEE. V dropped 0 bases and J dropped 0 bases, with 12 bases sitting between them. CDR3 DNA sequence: TGTGCCAGCAGCTTGGGGGGAACCCTAACTAACTATGGCTACACCTTC. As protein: CASSLGGTLTNYGYTF.

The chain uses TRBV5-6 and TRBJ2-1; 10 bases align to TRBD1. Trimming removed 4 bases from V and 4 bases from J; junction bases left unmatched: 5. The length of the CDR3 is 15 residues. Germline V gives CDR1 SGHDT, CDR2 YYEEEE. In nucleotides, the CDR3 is TGTGCCAGCAGCCGGGGACAGGGGATTTACAATGAGCAGTTCTTC. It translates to CASSRGQGIYNEQFF.

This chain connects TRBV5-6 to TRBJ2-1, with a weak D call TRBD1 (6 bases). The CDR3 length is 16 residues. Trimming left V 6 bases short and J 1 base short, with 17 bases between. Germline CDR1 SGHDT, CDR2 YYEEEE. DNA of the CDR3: TGTGCCAGCATAACGGCTGGGGGCTCTTCCTACAATGAGCAGTTCTTC. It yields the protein CASITAGGSSYNEQFF.

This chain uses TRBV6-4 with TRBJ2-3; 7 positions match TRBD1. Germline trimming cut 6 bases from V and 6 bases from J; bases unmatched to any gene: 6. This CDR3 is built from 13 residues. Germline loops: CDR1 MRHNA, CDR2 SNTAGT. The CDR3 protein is CASSDRAKDTQYF. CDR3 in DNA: TGTGCCAGCAGCGACAGGGCGAAGGATACGCAGTATTTT.

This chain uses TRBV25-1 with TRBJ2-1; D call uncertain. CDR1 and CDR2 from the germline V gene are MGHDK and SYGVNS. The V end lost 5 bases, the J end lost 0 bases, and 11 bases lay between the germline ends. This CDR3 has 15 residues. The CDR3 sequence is CASSPVQFSYNEQFF. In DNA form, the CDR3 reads TGTGCCAGCAGTCCGGTCCAGTTCTCCTACAATGAGCAGTTCTTC. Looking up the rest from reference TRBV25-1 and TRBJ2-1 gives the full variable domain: EADIYQTPRYLVIGTGKKITLECSQTMGHDKMYWYQQDPGMELHLIHYSYGVNSTEKGDLSSESTVSRIRTEHFPLTLESARPSHTSQYLCASSPVQFSYNEQFFGPGTRLTVL.

The CDR3, as DNA: TGCAGCGTTGAGGGGGGCGAGGGCACTGAAGCTTTCTTT. Amino acids: CSVEGGEGTEAFF. V is TRBV29-1 and J is TRBJ1-1, with a possible D match to TRBD1 (6 bases). The CDR3 spans 13 residues. CDR1 and CDR2 (germline): SQVTM, ANQGSEA. The germline V and J ends were trimmed by 3 bases and 4 bases, with 12 bases remaining between them.

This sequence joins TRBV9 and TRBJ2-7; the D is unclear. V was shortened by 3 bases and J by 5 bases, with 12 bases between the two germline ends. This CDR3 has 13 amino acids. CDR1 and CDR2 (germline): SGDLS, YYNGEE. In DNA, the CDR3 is TGTGCCAGCAGCGCGGGCCACCGGGACGAGCAGTACTTC. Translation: CASSAGHRDEQYF.

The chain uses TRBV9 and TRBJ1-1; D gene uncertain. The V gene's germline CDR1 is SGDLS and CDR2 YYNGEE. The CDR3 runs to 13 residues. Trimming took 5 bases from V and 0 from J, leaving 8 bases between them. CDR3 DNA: TGTGCCAGCAGACCGGCGGTGAACACTGAAGCTTTCTTT. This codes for CASRPAVNTEAFF.

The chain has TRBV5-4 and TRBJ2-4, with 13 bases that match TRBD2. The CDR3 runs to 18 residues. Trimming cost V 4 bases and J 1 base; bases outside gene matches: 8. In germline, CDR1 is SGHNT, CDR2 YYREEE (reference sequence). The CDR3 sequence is CASSTRLAGGGAKNIQYF. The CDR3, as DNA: TGTGCCAGCAGCACAAGACTAGCGGGGGGAGGGGCCAAAAACATTCAGTACTTC.

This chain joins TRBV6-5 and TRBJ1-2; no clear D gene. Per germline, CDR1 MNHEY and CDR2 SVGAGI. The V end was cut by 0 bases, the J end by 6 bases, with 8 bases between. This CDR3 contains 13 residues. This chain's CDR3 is CASSYSSGDGYTF. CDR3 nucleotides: TGTGCCAGCAGTTACTCGTCAGGCGATGGCTACACCTTC.

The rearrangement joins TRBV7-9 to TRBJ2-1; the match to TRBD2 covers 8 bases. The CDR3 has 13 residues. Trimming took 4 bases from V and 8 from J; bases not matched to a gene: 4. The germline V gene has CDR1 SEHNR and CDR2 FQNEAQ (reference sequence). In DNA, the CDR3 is TGTGCCAGCAGCTCTGCGGGGGGACATGAGCAGTTCTTC. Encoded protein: CASSSAGGHEQFF.

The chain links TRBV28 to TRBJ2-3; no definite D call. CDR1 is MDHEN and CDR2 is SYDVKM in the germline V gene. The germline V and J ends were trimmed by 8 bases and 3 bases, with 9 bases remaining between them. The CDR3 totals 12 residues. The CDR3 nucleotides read TGTGCCAGCGGAAAGAGGACAGATACGCAGTATTTT. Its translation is CASGKRTDTQYF.

CDR3 DNA: TGTGCCAGCAGCTTTGGTGCGGGGGGCCGCACAGATACGCAGTATTTT. Its protein product is CASSFGAGGRTDTQYF. V and J are TRBV5-4 and TRBJ2-3; 8 bases are a match to TRBD2. The J segment lost 1 base and the V segment lost 2 bases, leaving 6 bases of the junction unmatched. From germline, CDR1 is SGHNT and CDR2 YYREEE (reference sequence). The CDR3 consists of 16 residues.

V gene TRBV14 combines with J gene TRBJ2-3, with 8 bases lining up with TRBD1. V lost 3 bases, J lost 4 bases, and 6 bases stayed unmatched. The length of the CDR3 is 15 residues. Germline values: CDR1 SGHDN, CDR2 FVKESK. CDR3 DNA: TGTGCCAGCAGCCAGCGGACAGGGTTGGCAGATACGCAGTATTTT. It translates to CASSQRTGLADTQYF.

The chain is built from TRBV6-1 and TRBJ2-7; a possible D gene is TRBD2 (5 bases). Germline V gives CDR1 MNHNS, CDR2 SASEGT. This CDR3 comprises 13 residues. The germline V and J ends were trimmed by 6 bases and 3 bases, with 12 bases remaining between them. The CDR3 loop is CASRSGPDYEQYF. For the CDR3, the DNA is TGTGCCAGCAGGAGCGGACCTGACTACGAGCAGTACTTC.

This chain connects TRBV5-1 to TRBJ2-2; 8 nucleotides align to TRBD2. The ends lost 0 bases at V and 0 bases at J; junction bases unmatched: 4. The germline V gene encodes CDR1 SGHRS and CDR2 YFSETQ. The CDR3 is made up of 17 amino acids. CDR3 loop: CASSLATSGTNTGELFF. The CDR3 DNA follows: TGCGCCAGCAGCTTGGCCACTAGCGGAACGAACACCGGGGAGCTGTTTTTT.

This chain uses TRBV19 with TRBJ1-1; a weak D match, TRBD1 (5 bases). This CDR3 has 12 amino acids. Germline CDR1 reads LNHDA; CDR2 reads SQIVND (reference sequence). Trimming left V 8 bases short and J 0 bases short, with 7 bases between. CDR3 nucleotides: TGTGCCAGTCAGGGACTGAACACTGAAGCTTTCTTT. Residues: CASQGLNTEAFF.

CDR3 sequence reads: CASSYGKGISNQPQHF. CDR3 DNA: TGTGCCAGCAGTTATGGGAAAGGGATTAGCAATCAGCCCCAGCATTTT. The chain links TRBV6-6 to TRBJ1-5; D is uncertain. Germline assignment: CDR1 MNHNY and CDR2 SVGAGI (reference sequence). The germline V and J ends were trimmed by 3 bases and 0 bases, with 12 bases remaining between them. The CDR3 is 16 residues long.

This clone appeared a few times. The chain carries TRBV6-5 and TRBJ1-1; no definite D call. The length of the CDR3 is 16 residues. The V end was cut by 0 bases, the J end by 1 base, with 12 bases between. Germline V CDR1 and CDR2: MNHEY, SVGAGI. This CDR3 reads CASSYSRPGWNTEAFF. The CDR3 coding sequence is TGTGCCAGCAGTTACTCCAGGCCGGGGTGGAACACTGAAGCTTTCTTT.

Here the CDR3 DNA reads TGTGCCAGCAGCGGACGGCCCTTCTATGGCTACACCTTC. As protein: CASSGRPFYGYTF. This chain connects TRBV5-6 to TRBJ1-2; unclear D gene. Between the trimmed V and J ends, which lost 4 bases and 4 bases, there was a span of 11 bases. Per germline, CDR1 SGHDT and CDR2 YYEEEE. This CDR3 spans 13 amino acids.